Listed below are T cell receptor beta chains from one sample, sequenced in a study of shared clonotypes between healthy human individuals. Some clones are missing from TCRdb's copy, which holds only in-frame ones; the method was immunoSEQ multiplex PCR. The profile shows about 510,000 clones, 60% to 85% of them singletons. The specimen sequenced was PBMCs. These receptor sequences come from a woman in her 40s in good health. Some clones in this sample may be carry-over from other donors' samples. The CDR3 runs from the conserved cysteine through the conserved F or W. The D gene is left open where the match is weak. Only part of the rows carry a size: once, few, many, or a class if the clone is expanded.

CASTYSGPTDTQYF | TGTGCCAGCACCTATAGCGGCCCCACAGATACGCAGTATTTT | - | 14 | TRBJ2-3 | TRBV27 | -
CATERYNEQFF | TGTGCCACAGAGCGGTACAATGAGCAGTTCTTC | - | 11 | TRBJ2-1 | TRBV28 | -
CSVELAGGIAANEQFF | TGCAGCGTTGAACTAGCGGGAGGTATTGCGGCCAATGAGCAGTTCTTC | TRBD2 | 16 | TRBJ2-1 | TRBV29-1 | -
CASCRVVGNTGELFF | TGTGCCAGCTGCAGGGTTGTGGGGAACACCGGGGAGCTGTTTTTT | - | 15 | TRBJ2-2 | TRBV6-1 | -
CARNGQGNQPQHF | TGTGCCCGAAACGGACAGGGCAATCAGCCCCAGCATTTT | - | 13 | TRBJ1-5 | TRBV21-1 | -
CASTQGPNTGELFF | TGTGCCAGCACACAGGGCCCGAACACCGGGGAGCTGTTTTTT | - | 14 | TRBJ2-2 | TRBV11-1 | -
CASSLEVGLHVPYEQYF | TGTGCCAGCAGCTTAGAGGTCGGTCTTCATGTCCCCTACGAGCAGTACTTC | - | 17 | TRBJ2-7 | TRBV7-9 | -
CASSEATGTNEKLFF | TGTGCCAGCAGTGAAGCGACAGGGACTAATGAAAAACTGTTTTTT | TRBD1 | 15 | TRBJ1-4 | TRBV2 | -
CASSFKAPGELFF | TGTGCCAGCAGCTTCAAAGCCCCCGGGGAGCTGTTTTTT | - | 13 | TRBJ2-2 | TRBV5-8 | -
CASSTQLAGGMETQYF | TGTGCCAGCAGCACCCAACTAGCGGGAGGGATGGAGACCCAGTACTTC | TRBD2 | 16 | TRBJ2-5 | TRBV7-9 | few
CASTDRVGQQYSNQPQHF | TGTGCCAGCACTGACAGGGTGGGGCAGCAGTATAGCAATCAGCCCCAGCATTTT | TRBD1 | 18 | TRBJ1-5 | TRBV28 | -
CASSSRRESYNEQFF | TGTGCCAGCAGCTCCCGCAGGGAAAGCTACAATGAGCAGTTCTTC | - | 15 | TRBJ2-1 | TRBV7-2 | -
CASSPPGIRIDEQYF | TGTGCCAGCAGTCCACCAGGGATTCGGATCGACGAGCAGTACTTC | - | 15 | TRBJ2-7 | TRBV28 | few
CASSGQGATGELFF | TGCGCCAGCTCCGGACAGGGGGCTACCGGGGAGCTGTTTTTT | TRBD1 | 14 | TRBJ2-2 | TRBV5-1 | once
CASSKGQGSVYNEQFF | TGCGCCAGCAGCAAGGGACAGGGGTCGGTCTACAATGAGCAGTTCTTC | TRBD1 | 16 | TRBJ2-1 | TRBV5-1 | -
CASSELGGGAFF | TGTGCCAGCAGTGAACTGGGTGGAGGTGCTTTCTTT | - | 12 | TRBJ1-1 | TRBV2 | few
CASSRDRNEKLFF | TGCGCCAGCAGCCGGGACAGAAATGAAAAACTGTTTTTT | TRBD1 | 13 | TRBJ1-4 | TRBV4-1 | -
CASRGEREELFF | TGTGCCAGCAGGGGGGAGCGGGAGGAACTGTTTTTT | - | 12 | TRBJ1-4 | TRBV27 | many
CASSWTSPPRELFF | TGTGCCAGCAGTTGGACTAGCCCCCCCCGGGAGCTGTTTTTT | TRBD2 | 14 | TRBJ2-2 | TRBV5-4 | -
CASSRNPGLAGGHETQYF | TGTGCCAGCTCACGAAACCCCGGACTAGCGGGAGGGCACGAGACCCAGTACTTC | TRBD2 | 18 | TRBJ2-5 | TRBV18 | -
CASSQRLAGGYEQYF | TGTGCCAGCAGCCAAAGACTAGCGGGAGGCTACGAGCAGTACTTC | TRBD2 | 15 | TRBJ2-7 | TRBV7-9 | -
CASGDTTYEQYF | TGTGCCAGTGGGGACACCACCTACGAGCAGTACTTC | - | 12 | TRBJ2-7 | TRBV28 | -
CAWSVGAPDTQYF | TGTGCCTGGAGTGTTGGCGCGCCAGATACGCAGTATTTT | - | 13 | TRBJ2-3 | TRBV30 | -
CASSASGRVNQPQHF | TGTGCCAGCAGCGCCAGTGGGAGGGTGAATCAGCCCCAGCATTTT | - | 15 | TRBJ1-5 | TRBV2 | -
CASRLGTGGSIQYF | TGTGCCAGCAGACTCGGGACAGGGGGCAGTATTCAGTACTTC | TRBD1 | 14 | TRBJ2-4 | TRBV27 | once
CASSRLAGATDTQYF | TGTGCCAGCAGCCGACTAGCGGGGGCCACAGATACGCAGTATTTT | TRBD2 | 15 | TRBJ2-3 | TRBV6-1 | few
CASRETGSEQYF | TGTGCCAGCCGCGAGACAGGGAGCGAGCAGTACTTC | TRBD1 | 12 | TRBJ2-7 | TRBV7-9 | few
CASRGQGKDEQYF | TGTGCCAGCAGAGGACAGGGAAAGGACGAGCAGTACTTC | TRBD1 | 13 | TRBJ2-7 | TRBV28 | once
CASSLEGFPNEKLFF | TGTGCCAGCAGCTTGGAAGGGTTCCCTAATGAAAAACTGTTTTTT | - | 15 | TRBJ1-4 | TRBV5-4 | few
CASSQYRGLGTQYF | TGTGCCAGCTCACAATACAGGGGGCTCGGGACCCAGTACTTC | TRBD1 | 14 | TRBJ2-5 | TRBV18 | once
CASSLALPEGLKPYEQYF | TGCGCCAGCAGCTTGGCCCTGCCGGAAGGACTCAAACCCTACGAGCAGTACTTC | - | 18 | TRBJ2-7 | TRBV5-1 | -
CASTILSPLSTDTQYF | TGTGCCAGCACCATCCTTTCTCCGTTGAGCACAGATACGCAGTATTTT | - | 16 | TRBJ2-3 | TRBV7-2 | -
CASSHGRASRTDTQYF | TGTGCCAGCAGCCATGGCCGGGCGTCCCGCACAGATACGCAGTATTTT | - | 16 | TRBJ2-3 | TRBV28 | -
CASSGLTSGMYF | TGTGCCAGTAGTGGATTGACTAGCGGGATGTACTTC | TRBD2 | 12 | TRBJ2-5 | TRBV19 | once
CASSLAPGQEYEQYF | TGTGCCAGCAGCTTAGCGCCGGGACAAGAGTACGAGCAGTACTTC | - | 15 | TRBJ2-7 | TRBV7-8 | -
CASGLVLGDFGGNTIYF | TGTGCTAGTGGTTTGGTACTTGGAGATTTTGGAGGAAACACCATATATTTT | - | 17 | TRBJ1-3 | TRBV12-5 | -
CASSPLSGSSGQYF | TGTGCCAGCTCACCACTAAGCGGGAGTTCAGGGCAGTACTTC | TRBD2 | 14 | TRBJ2-7 | TRBV18 | -
CAIGQGAAQPQHF | TGTGCCATAGGACAGGGGGCCGCTCAGCCCCAGCATTTT | TRBD1 | 13 | TRBJ1-5 | TRBV6-1 | many
CASSSERAGEQFF | TGTGCCAGCAGCTCCGAAAGGGCCGGTGAGCAGTTCTTC | - | 13 | TRBJ2-1 | TRBV11-2 | -
CASEGLAGGHTGELFF | TGCGCCAGCGAAGGACTAGCGGGAGGTCACACCGGGGAGCTGTTTTTT | TRBD2 | 16 | TRBJ2-2 | TRBV5-1 | -
CATTPGGLVTEAFF | TGTGCCACAACGCCCGGGGGGCTTGTCACTGAAGCTTTCTTT | - | 14 | TRBJ1-1 | TRBV7-9 | -
CASSIQGGETQYF | TGCGCCAGCAGCATACAGGGAGGCGAGACCCAGTACTTC | - | 13 | TRBJ2-5 | TRBV5-1 | -
CASSSGFGANVLTF | TGTGCCAGCAGCTCAGGGTTTGGGGCCAACGTCCTGACTTTC | - | 14 | TRBJ2-6 | TRBV7-9 | -
CASSPDRGDNQPQHF | TGTGCCAGCTCACCAGACAGGGGGGACAATCAGCCCCAGCATTTT | TRBD1 | 15 | TRBJ1-5 | TRBV18 | -
CSVQGGWIGEKLFF | TGCAGCGTCCAAGGGGGGTGGATAGGTGAAAAACTGTTTTTT | - | 14 | TRBJ1-4 | TRBV29-1 | few
CASSHGPADAYEQYF | TGTGCCAGCAGCCATGGCCCGGCAGATGCCTACGAGCAGTACTTC | - | 15 | TRBJ2-7 | TRBV7-9 | -
CASSMEDATNEKLFF | TGTGCCAGTAGTATGGAAGATGCAACTAATGAAAAACTGTTTTTT | - | 15 | TRBJ1-4 | TRBV19 | -
CASSHGSFSYEQYF | TGTGCCAGCAGCCACGGGTCCTTCTCCTACGAGCAGTACTTC | - | 14 | TRBJ2-7 | TRBV7-8 | -
CASSFIPRDLSINEQFF | TGTGCCAGCAGCTTTATTCCCCGGGACCTATCGATCAATGAGCAGTTCTTC | - | 17 | TRBJ2-1 | TRBV5-6 | -